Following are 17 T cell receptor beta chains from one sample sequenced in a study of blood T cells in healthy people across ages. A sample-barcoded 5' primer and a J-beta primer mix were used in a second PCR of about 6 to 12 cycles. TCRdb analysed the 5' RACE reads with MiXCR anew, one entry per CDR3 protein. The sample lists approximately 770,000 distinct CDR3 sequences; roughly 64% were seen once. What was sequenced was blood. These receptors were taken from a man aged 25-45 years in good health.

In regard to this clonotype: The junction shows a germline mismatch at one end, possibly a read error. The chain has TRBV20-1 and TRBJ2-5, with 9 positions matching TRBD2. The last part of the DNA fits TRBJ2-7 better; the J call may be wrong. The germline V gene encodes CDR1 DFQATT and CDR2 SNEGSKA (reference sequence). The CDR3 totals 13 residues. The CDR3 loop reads CSAGAGGVHEQYF. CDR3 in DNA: TGTAGTGCTGGGGCGGGAGGGGTCCACGAGCAGTACTTC.

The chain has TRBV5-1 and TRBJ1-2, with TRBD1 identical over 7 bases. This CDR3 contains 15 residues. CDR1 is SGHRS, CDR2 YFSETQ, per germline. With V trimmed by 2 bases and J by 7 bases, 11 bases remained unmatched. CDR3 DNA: TGCGCCAGCAGCTTAGATGACAGGGCCTGGGGTGGCTACACCTTC. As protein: CASSLDDRAWGGYTF.

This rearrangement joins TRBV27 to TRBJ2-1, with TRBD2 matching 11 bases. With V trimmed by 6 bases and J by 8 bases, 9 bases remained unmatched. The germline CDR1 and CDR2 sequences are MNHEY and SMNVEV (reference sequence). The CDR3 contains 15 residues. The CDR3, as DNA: TGTGCCAGCAGCCAACTAGCGGGAGCTCATGATGAGCAGTTCTTC. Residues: CASSQLAGAHDEQFF.

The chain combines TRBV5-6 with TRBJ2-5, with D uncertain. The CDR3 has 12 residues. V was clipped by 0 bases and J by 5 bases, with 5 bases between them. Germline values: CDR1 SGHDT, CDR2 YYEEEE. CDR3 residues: CASSLEPETQYF. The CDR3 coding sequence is TGTGCCAGCAGCTTGGAGCCCGAGACCCAGTACTTC.

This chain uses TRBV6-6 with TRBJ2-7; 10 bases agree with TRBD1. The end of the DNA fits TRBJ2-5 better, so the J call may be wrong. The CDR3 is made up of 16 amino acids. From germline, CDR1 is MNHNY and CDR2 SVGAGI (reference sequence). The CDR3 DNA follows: TGTGCCAGCAGGCAACTTCCGGGACAGGGGAAAGAGACCCAGTACTTC. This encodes CASRQLPGQGKETQYF.

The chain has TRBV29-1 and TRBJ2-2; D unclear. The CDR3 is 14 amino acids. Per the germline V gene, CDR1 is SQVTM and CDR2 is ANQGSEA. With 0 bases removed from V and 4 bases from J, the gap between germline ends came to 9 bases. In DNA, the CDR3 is TGCAGCGTTGAAGATCCGGTCGGCACCGGGGAGCTGTTTTTT. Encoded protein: CSVEDPVGTGELFF.

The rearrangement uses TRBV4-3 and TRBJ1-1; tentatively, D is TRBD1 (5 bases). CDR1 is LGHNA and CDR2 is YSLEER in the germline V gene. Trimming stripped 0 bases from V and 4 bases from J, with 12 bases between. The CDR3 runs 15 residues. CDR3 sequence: CASSQESDRVTEAFF. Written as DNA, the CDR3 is TGCGCCAGCAGCCAAGAAAGCGACAGAGTCACTGAAGCTTTCTTT.

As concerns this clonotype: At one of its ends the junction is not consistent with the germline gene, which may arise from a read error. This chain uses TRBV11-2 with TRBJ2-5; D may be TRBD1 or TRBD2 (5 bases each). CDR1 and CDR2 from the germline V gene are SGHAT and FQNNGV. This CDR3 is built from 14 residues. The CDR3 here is CASSPQRVGETQNF. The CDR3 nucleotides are TGTGCCAGCAGCCCCCAGAGGGTAGGGGAGACCCAGAACTTC.

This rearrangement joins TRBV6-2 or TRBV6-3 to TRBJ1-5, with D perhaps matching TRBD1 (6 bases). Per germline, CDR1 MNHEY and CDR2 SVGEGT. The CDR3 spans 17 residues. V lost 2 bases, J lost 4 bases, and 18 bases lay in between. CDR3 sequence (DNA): TGTGCCAGCAGTTACCCCCCCGCGGTCAGGGGAAATCAGCCCCAGCATTTT. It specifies CASSYPPAVRGNQPQHF.

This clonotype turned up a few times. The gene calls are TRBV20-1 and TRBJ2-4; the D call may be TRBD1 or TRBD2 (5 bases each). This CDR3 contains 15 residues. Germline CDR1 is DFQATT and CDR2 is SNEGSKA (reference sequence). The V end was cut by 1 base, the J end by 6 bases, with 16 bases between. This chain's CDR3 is CSARGRDPGGNIQYF. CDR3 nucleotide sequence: TGCAGTGCTAGAGGCCGGGACCCCGGTGGAAACATTCAGTACTTC.

The chain's CDR3 is CASSFGGGASYNEQYF. The CDR3 DNA follows: TGTGCCAGCAGTTTTGGCGGGGGGGCTTCCTACAATGAGCAGTACTTC. This rearrangement joins TRBV12-3 or TRBV12-4 to TRBJ2-7; 9 positions agree with TRBD2. V dropped 3 bases and J dropped 7; count of bases not matched to a gene: 13. The CDR3 totals 16 residues.

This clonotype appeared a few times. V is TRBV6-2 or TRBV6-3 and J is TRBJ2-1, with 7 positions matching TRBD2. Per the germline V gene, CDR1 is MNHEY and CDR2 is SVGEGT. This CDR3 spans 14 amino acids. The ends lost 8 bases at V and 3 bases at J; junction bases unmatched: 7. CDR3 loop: CASGGSTGYNEQFF. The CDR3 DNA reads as TGTGCCAGCGGCGGGAGCACTGGCTACAATGAGCAGTTCTTC.

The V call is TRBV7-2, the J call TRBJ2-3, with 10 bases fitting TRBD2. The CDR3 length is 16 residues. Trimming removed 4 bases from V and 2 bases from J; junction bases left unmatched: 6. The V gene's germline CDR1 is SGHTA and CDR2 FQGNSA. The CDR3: CASSSKAGGPTDTQYF. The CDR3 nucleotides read TGTGCCAGCAGCTCAAAAGCGGGAGGGCCCACAGATACGCAGTATTTT.

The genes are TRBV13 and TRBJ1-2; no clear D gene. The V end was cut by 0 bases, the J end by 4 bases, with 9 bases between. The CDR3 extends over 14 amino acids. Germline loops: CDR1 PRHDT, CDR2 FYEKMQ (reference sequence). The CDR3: CASSLGAGTYGYTF. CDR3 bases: TGTGCCAGCAGCTTAGGGGCAGGAACCTATGGCTACACCTTC.

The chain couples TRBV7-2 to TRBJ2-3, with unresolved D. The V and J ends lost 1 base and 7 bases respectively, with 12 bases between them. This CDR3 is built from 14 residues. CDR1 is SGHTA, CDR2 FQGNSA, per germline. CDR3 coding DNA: TGTGCCAGCAGCTTAGGGACCACCCAATATACGCAGTATTTT. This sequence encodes CASSLGTTQYTQYF.

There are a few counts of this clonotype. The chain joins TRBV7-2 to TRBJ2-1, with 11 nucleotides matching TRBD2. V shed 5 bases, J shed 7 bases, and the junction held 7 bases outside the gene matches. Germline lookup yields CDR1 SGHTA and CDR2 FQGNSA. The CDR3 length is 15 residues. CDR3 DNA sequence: TGTGCCAGCAGCCCAAGGACTAGCGGGTTTAATGAGCAGTTCTTC. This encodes CASSPRTSGFNEQFF.

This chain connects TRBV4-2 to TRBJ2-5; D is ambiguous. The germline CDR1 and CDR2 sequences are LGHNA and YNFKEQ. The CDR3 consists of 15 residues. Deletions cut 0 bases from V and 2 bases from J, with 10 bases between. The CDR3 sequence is CASSQDPGLQETQYF. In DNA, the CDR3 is TGTGCCAGCAGCCAAGACCCGGGCCTTCAAGAGACCCAGTACTTC.